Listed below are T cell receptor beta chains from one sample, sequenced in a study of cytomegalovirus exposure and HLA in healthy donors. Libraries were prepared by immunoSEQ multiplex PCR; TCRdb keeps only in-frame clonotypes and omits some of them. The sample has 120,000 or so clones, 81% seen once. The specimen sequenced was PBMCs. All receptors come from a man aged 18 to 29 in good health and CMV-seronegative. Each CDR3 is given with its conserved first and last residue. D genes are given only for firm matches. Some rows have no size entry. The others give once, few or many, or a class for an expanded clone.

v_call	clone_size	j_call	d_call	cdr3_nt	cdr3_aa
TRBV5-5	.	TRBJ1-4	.	TGTGCCAGCAGCCCCCGGAGGGTGGCTAATGAAAAACTGTTTTTT	CASSPRRVANEKLFF
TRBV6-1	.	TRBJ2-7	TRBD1	TGTGCCAGCGGGCCTAGGACAGGGGGCGACAACGAGCAGTACTTC	CASGPRTGGDNEQYF
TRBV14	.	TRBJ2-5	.	TGTGCCAGCAGCCAACATAGCGGTCAAGAGACCCAGTACTTC	CASSQHSGQETQYF
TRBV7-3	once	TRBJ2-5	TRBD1	TGTGCCAGCAGACCGGGACAGGGGTTAGAAGAGACCCAGTACTTC	CASRPGQGLEETQYF
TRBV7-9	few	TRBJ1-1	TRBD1	TGTGCCAGCAGAGAGGACAGGAGCACTGAAGCTTTCTTT	CASREDRSTEAFF
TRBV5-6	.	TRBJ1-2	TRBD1	TGTGCCAGCAGCCTTCCAACAGGGGAGTGGAGTGGCTACACCTTC	CASSLPTGEWSGYTF
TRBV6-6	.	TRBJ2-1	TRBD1	TGTGCCAGCAGCCTCCCGGGACAGAACAATGAGCAGTTCTTC	CASSLPGQNNEQFF
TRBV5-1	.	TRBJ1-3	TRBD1	TGCGCCAGTATGGCAGGGGGAGCAGGGGACACCATATATTTT	CASMAGGAGDTIYF
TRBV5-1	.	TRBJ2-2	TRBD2	TGCGCCAGCAGCATCCGGGAGGGGGGCACCGGGGAGCTGTTTTTT	CASSIREGGTGELFF
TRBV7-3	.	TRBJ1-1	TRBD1	TGTGCCAGCAGCTTTGCAGGGGGGCTGAACACTGAAGCTTTCTTT	CASSFAGGLNTEAFF
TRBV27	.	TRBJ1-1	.	TGTGCCAGCGCCGAAGGGGTAGCTAACACTGAAGCTTTCTTT	CASAEGVANTEAFF
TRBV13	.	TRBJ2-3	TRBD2	TGTGCCAGCAGCCCGGGGGGACTTAGCACAGATACGCAGTATTTT	CASSPGGLSTDTQYF
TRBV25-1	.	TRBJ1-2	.	TGTGCCAGCAGTGAATATGGGACACCCCTCTATGGCTACACCTTC	CASSEYGTPLYGYTF
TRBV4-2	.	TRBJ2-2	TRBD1	TGTGCCAGCAGCCAAGATCAGGGGGCGGTGAACACCGGGGAGCTGTTTTTT	CASSQDQGAVNTGELFF
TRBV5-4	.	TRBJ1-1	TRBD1	TGTGCCAGCAGCGCAGGACAGGGAATGAACACTGAAGCTTTCTTT	CASSAGQGMNTEAFF
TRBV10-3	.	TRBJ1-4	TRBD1	TGTGCCATCAGTGGAACCCTGCAGGGGGCCTATGAAAAACTGTTTTTT	CAISGTLQGAYEKLFF
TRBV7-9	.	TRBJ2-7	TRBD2	TGTGCCAGCAGCCCTCCAAGCGGGGCCCAGAACGAGCAGTACTTC	CASSPPSGAQNEQYF
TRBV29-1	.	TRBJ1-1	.	TGCAGCGTTGGGAGGTGGCAGCCCACTGAAGCTTTCTTT	CSVGRWQPTEAFF
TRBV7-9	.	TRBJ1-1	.	TGTGCCAGCAGCCCCACCTTGACACCTAACACTGAAGCTTTCTTT	CASSPTLTPNTEAFF
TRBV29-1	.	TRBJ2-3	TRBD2	TGCAGCGTTGCATCTAGCGGGGGCACAGATACGCAGTATTTT	CSVASSGGTDTQYF
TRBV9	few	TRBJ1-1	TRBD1	TGTGCCAGCAGCGAGGGACAGGGAAGCGCTGAAGCTTTCTTT	CASSEGQGSAEAFF
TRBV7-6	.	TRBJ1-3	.	TGTGCCAGCAGCTTAGGGGGGCTTACCTCTGGAAACACCATATATTTT	CASSLGGLTSGNTIYF
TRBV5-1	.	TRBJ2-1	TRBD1	TGCGCCAGCAGCGCGACAGGGGGCGGAGGCCTGTTCTTC	CASSATGGGGLFF
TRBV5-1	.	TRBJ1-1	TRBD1	TGCGCCAGCAGCTTGGAGGGGACAGGCCAGACGGCTGAAGCTTTCTTT	CASSLEGTGQTAEAFF
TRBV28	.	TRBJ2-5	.	TGTGCCAGCAGTCCCCGGGGGGCCGGCGGGGAGACCCAGTACTTC	CASSPRGAGGETQYF
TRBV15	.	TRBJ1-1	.	TGTGCCACCAGCGTTGAGACTTGGAACACTGAAGCTTTCTTT	CATSVETWNTEAFF
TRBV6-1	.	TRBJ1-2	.	TGTGCCAGCAGTGGCCCTTTGGACGGCTGGAGGACCTTC	CASSGPLDGWRTF
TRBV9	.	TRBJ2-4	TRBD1	TGTGCCAGCAGCGTAGACCTGGGACAGGGGGTCAAAAACATTCAGTACTTC	CASSVDLGQGVKNIQYF
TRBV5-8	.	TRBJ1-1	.	TGTGCCAGCAGCTTACTTCTAAACACTGAAGCTTTCTTT	CASSLLLNTEAFF
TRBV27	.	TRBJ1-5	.	TGTGCCAGCAGTTTATCGAGCGCCCAACGGCCCCAGCATTTT	CASSLSSAQRPQHF
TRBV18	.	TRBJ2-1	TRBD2	TGTGCCAGCTCACCACCTGGCGCTAGCGGGTTATACAATGAGCAGTTCTTC	CASSPPGASGLYNEQFF
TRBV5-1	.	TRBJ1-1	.	TGCGCCAGCAGCCAGCTGGGGGGCACTGAAGCTTTCTTT	CASSQLGGTEAFF
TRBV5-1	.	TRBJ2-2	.	TGCGCCAGCAGCTTGGGGGCAGGGATGACATCTAACACCGGGGAGCTGTTTTTT	CASSLGAGMTSNTGELFF
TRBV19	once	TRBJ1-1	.	TGTGCCAGTATGGCCGGACAGCCGAACACTGAAGCTTTCTTT	CASMAGQPNTEAFF
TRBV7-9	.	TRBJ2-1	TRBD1	TGTGCCAGCAGCTTAGGGGACAGCTTTAACAATGAGCAGTTCTTC	CASSLGDSFNNEQFF
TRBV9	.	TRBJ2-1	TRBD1	TGTGCCAGCAGCCCCCGGGACAGGGGAATGCATGAGCAGTTCTTC	CASSPRDRGMHEQFF
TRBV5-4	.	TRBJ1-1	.	TGTGCCAGCAGCTTGACAAGCGAGCAAAACACTGAAGCTTTCTTT	CASSLTSEQNTEAFF
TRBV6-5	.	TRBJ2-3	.	TGTGCCAGCAGTTACTCCGGGAATCCGAGCACAGATACGCAGTATTTT	CASSYSGNPSTDTQYF
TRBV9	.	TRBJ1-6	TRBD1	TGTGCCAGCAGCGTTGAGGGACAGGGCTATTCACCTCTCCACTTT	CASSVEGQGYSPLHF
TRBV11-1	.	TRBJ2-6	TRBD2	TGTGCCAGCACCGGAGGGAGGGGAGGGACTGGGGCCAACGTCCTGACTTTC	CASTGGRGGTGANVLTF
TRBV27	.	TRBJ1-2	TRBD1	TGTGCCAGCGGGGGACAGGGGGCGAGTGTAGGCTACACCTTC	CASGGQGASVGYTF
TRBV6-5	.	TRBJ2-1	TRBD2	TGTGCCAGCAGTTACGTAGCGGGGGGGTACAATGAGCAGTTCTTC	CASSYVAGGYNEQFF
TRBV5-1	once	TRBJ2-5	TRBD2	TGCGCCAGCAGCTCCTCCTGGACTAGCGGGGGGGCAGAGACCCAGTACTTC	CASSSSWTSGGAETQYF
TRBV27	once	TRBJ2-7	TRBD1	TGTGCCAGCAGTCCCTCGGGACAGGGGTTGGCCTACGAGCAGTACTTC	CASSPSGQGLAYEQYF
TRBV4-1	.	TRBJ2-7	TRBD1	TGCGCCAGCAGCCAAACCGGGACAGGGGCGGACGAGCAGTACTTC	CASSQTGTGADEQYF
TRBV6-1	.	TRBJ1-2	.	TGTGCCAGCAGGTCCGAGAGCGTGTATGGCTACACCTTC	CASRSESVYGYTF
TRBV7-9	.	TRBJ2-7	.	TGTGCCAGCAGCTTAGCGTGGAGTAACGAGCAGTACTTC	CASSLAWSNEQYF
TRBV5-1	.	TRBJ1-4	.	TGCGCCAGCAGCTTGGCACAGACAACTAATGAAAAACTGTTTTTT	CASSLAQTTNEKLFF
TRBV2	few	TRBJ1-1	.	TGTGCCAGCAGTGAAGCGGGCAGGGTCGCTTTCTTT	CASSEAGRVAFF